The 5 T cell receptor beta chains below come from one sample, sequenced in a study of molecular identifiers for immune sequencing clone quantification. One entry per CDR3 protein results from TCRdb running MiXCR on the PCR reads. The table records approximately 97,000 distinct CDR3 sequences, under 40% of them present only once. Sequenced input: naive CD8+ T cells from blood, with Jurkat cell RNA spiked in. As for subset: FACS-sorted CD8+CD4-CCR7+CD45RA+ naive T cells. The receptors here all came from a human donor in good health. Some libraries in this study had Jurkat cell RNA spiked in.

This sequence joins TRBV28 and TRBJ2-1; D unresolved. Trimming shortened V by 3 bases and J by 4 bases, and 10 bases separated the two germline ends. This CDR3 is 14 amino acids long. Germline values: CDR1 MDHEN, CDR2 SYDVKM. The DNA for the CDR3 is TGTGCCAGCAGTTTCCCCGGCCAATACAATGAGCAGTTCTTC. Translating it yields CASSFPGQYNEQFF.

This clonotype was counted between two and nine times. This chain links TRBV5-6 with TRBJ2-7, with 8 bases lining up with TRBD2. J gave up 1 base and V 2 bases, and 11 bases lay outside the gene matches. The CDR3 loop spans 17 amino acids. Germline loops: CDR1 SGHDT, CDR2 YYEEEE. CDR3 in amino acids: CASSFLPGLGVSYEQYF. The DNA of the CDR3 is TGTGCCAGCAGCTTTCTTCCGGGACTAGGTGTTTCCTACGAGCAGTACTTC.

This clonotype was picked up a small number of times. The chain joins TRBV4-2 to TRBJ2-3; 10 nucleotides line up with TRBD2. With V trimmed by 2 bases and J by 4 bases, 3 bases remained unmatched. The length of the CDR3 is 15 residues. Germline V gene lookup returns CDR1 LGHNA and CDR2 YNFKEQ. The CDR3 spells CASSQTSGISDTQYF. CDR3 sequence (DNA): TGTGCCAGCAGCCAAACTAGCGGGATCTCAGATACGCAGTATTTT.

This clonotype was counted between two and nine times. The V call is TRBV29-1, the J call TRBJ2-1; D is undetermined. The V and J ends lost 4 bases and 9 bases respectively, with 10 bases between them. Germline lookup yields CDR1 SQVTM and CDR2 ANQGSEA. This CDR3 has 11 residues. The CDR3 nucleotides are TGCAGCGTTGTGAGGCGGACTGAGCAGTTCTTC. This codes for CSVVRRTEQFF.

Only one count was recorded for this clonotype. The chain uses TRBV7-6 and TRBJ2-1, with TRBD1 identical over 7 bases. Losses at the gene ends were 4 bases for V and 13 bases for J; bases not matched to a gene: 4. Germline V gene data show CDR1 as SGHVS and CDR2 as FNYEAQ. There are 11 residues in the CDR3. DNA of the CDR3: TGTGCCAGCAGCTCAGACAGGGCCCAGTTCTTC. Its protein product is CASSSDRAQFF.